These T cell receptor beta chains were read from a single sample in a study of T cells after yellow fever vaccination. One entry per CDR3 protein results from TCRdb running MiXCR on the 5' RACE reads. The data contain approximately 140,000 distinct CDR3 sequences, 7% to 9% of them seen just once; the ten biggest clones take up roughly 0.71%. The sequenced sample was CD4+ T cells sorted from PBMCs, obtained 5 days after the yellow fever booster vaccination. The receptors were sampled from a man under 40 who received the YFV17D yellow fever vaccine. The CDR3 runs from the conserved cysteine through the conserved F or W. Fields, in order: V gene, D gene, J gene, clone size, CDR3 protein, CDR3 DNA. D genes are given only for firm matches. Rows give clone size only sometimes, using once, few, many, or a class for an expanded clone.

TRBV4-3	NA	TRBJ2-2	few	CASSQVTSGELFF	TGCGCCAGCAGCCAGGTTACTTCCGGGGAGCTGTTTTTT
TRBV11-2	NA	TRBJ2-1	many	CASREGLGTYNEQFF	TGTGCCAGCAGGGAGGGCCTTGGGACCTACAATGAGCAGTTCTTC
TRBV30	NA	TRBJ1-6	few	CAWSANPAFIHF	TGTGCCTGGAGTGCCAACCCGGCCTTTATCCACTTT
TRBV7-2	TRBD2	TRBJ2-3	many	CASSPGTSADTQYF	TGTGCCAGCAGCCCGGGGACTAGCGCAGATACGCAGTATTTT
TRBV12-3/TRBV12-4	NA	TRBJ1-5	few	CASNLNDGMNQPQHF	TGTGCCAGCAACCTGAACGACGGGATGAATCAGCCCCAGCATTTT
TRBV7-7	NA	TRBJ2-5	many	CASSPPGETQYF	TGTGCTAGCAGCCCCCCGGGGGAGACCCAGTACTTC
TRBV15	TRBD2	TRBJ2-1	many	CATSRDGEGYSEQFF	TGTGCCACCAGCAGAGATGGGGAGGGCTACAGTGAGCAGTTCTTC
TRBV24-1	NA	TRBJ2-1	many	CATSDNLGEQFF	TGTGCCACCAGTGATAATTTGGGTGAGCAGTTCTTC
TRBV12-3/TRBV12-4	TRBD2	TRBJ2-5	many	CASSWGGVSQETQYF	TGTGCCAGCAGTTGGGGGGGGGTTTCGCAAGAGACCCAGTACTTC
TRBV10-1	NA	TRBJ2-5	many	CASSDPGQETQYF	TGCGCCAGCAGTGACCCCGGACAAGAGACCCAGTACTTC
TRBV20-1	NA	TRBJ2-7	many	CSAVPLLGEQYF	TGCAGTGCTGTCCCTCTTCTTGGCGAGCAGTACTTC
TRBV20-1	NA	TRBJ2-7	many	CSARDLNSAYHEQYF	TGCAGTGCTAGAGATCTGAATAGCGCCTACCACGAGCAGTACTTC
TRBV30	NA	TRBJ1-5	few	CAWSGQGGGQPQHF	TGTGCCTGGAGTGGGCAGGGAGGGGGTCAGCCCCAGCATTTT
TRBV6-5	NA	TRBJ2-3	NA	CAIKRSRTDTQYF	TGTGCCATCAAGCGGAGCCGCACAGATACGCAGTATTTT
TRBV11-3	TRBD2	TRBJ2-2	many	CASSFSGTSGSLWELFF	TGTGCCAGCAGCTTTTCCGGGACTAGCGGGAGTTTGTGGGAGCTGTTTTTT
TRBV5-1	TRBD1	TRBJ2-7	many	CASSLAPQGASYEQYF	TGCGCCAGCAGCTTGGCCCCGCAGGGGGCCTCCTACGAGCAGTACTTC
TRBV5-1	NA	TRBJ2-3	many	CASSQGTPTDTQYF	TGCGCCAGCAGCCAGGGGACTCCAACAGATACGCAGTATTTT
TRBV9	NA	TRBJ2-7	many	CASSVESAGLNEQYF	TGTGCCAGCAGCGTAGAGTCGGCAGGGCTCAACGAGCAGTACTTC
TRBV28	NA	TRBJ1-4	many	CASSSTRGGEKLFF	TGTGCCAGCAGTTCGACCCGTGGTGGTGAAAAACTGTTTTTT
TRBV20-1	NA	TRBJ1-2	many	CSASNGGPGYGYTF	TGCAGTGCTAGCAATGGGGGGCCGGGCTATGGCTACACCTTC
TRBV20-1	NA	TRBJ1-1	many	CSARDLSRAFF	TGCAGTGCTAGAGATCTCAGCAGAGCTTTCTTT
TRBV4-2	TRBD2	TRBJ2-1	many	CASSQAEREDNEQFF	TGTGCCAGCAGCCAAGCGGAGCGGGAGGATAATGAGCAGTTCTTC